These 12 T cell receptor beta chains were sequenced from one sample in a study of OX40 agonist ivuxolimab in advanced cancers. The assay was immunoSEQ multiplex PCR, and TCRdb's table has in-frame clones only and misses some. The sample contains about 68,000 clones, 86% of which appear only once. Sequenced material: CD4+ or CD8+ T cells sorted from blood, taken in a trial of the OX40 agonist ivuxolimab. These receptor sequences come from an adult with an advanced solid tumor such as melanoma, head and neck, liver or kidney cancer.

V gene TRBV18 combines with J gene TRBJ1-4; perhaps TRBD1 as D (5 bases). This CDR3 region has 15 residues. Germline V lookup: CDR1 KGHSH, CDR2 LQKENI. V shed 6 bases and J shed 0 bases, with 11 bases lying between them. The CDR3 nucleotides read TGTGCCAGCTCCCCAGGGACTTCAACTAATGAAAAACTGTTTTTT. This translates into CASSPGTSTNEKLFF.

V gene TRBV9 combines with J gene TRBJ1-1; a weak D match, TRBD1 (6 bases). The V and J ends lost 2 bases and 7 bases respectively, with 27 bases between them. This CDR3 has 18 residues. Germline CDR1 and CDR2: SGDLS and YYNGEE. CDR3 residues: CASSVAPVPQGGGGEAFF. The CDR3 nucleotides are TGTGCCAGCAGCGTCGCGCCCGTACCGCAGGGAGGGGGAGGTGAAGCTTTCTTT.

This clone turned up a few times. Here the CDR3 reads CAWSVDRLNEKLFF. The DNA of the CDR3 is TGTGCCTGGAGTGTGGACAGGCTGAACGAAAAACTGTTTTTT. The J gene is TRBJ1-4, the V gene TRBV30; 7 bases line up with TRBD1. This CDR3 region has 14 residues. Germline V gene sequence: CDR1 GTSNPN, CDR2 SVGIG (reference sequence). J gave up 8 bases and V 0 bases, and 6 bases lay outside the gene matches. The full variable domain, its missing parts supplied by reference TRBV30 and TRBJ1-4, is SQTIHQWPATLVQPVGSPLSLECTVEGTSNPNLYWYRQAAGRGLQLLFYSVGIGQISSEVPQNLSASRPQDRQFILSSKKLLLSDSGFYLCAWSVDRLNEKLFFGSGTQLSVL.

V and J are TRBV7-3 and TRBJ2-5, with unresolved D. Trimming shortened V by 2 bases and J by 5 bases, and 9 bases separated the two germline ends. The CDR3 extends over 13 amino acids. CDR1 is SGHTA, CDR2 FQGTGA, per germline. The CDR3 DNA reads TGTGCCAGCAGCTTAGATTCCTTCGAGACCCAGTACTTC. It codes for CASSLDSFETQYF. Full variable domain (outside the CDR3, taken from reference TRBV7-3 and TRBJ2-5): GAGVSQTPSNKVTEKGKYVELRCDPISGHTALYWYRQSLGQGPEFLIYFQGTGAADDSGLPNDRFFAVRPEGSVSTLKIQRTERGDSAVYLCASSLDSFETQYFGPGTRLLVL.

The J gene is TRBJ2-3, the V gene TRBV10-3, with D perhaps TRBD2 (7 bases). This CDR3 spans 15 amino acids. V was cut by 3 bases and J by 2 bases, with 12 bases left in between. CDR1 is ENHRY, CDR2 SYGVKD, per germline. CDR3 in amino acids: CAISDWGGNTDTQYF. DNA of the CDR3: TGTGCCATCAGTGATTGGGGGGGCAACACAGATACGCAGTATTTT.

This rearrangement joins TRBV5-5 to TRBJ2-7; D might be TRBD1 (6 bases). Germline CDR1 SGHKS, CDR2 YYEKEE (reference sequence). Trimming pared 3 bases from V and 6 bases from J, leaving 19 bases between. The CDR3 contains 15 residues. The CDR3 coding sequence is TGTGCCAGCAGCTCCCTTAGGGGGACCCTCGGCGAGCAGTACTTC. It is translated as CASSSLRGTLGEQYF. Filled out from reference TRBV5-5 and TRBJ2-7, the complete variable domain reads DAGVTQSPTHLIKTRGQQVTLRCSPISGHKSVSWYQQVLGQGPQFIFQYYEKEERGRGNFPDRFSARQFPNYSSELNVNALLLGDSALYLCASSSLRGTLGEQYFGPGTRLTVT.

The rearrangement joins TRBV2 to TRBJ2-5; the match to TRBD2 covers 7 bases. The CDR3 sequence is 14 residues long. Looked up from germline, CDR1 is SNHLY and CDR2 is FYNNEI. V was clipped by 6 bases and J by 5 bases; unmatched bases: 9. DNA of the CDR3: TGTGCCAGCAGAGGTGGGGGAGGGAGGGAGACCCAGTACTTC. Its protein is CASRGGGGRETQYF.

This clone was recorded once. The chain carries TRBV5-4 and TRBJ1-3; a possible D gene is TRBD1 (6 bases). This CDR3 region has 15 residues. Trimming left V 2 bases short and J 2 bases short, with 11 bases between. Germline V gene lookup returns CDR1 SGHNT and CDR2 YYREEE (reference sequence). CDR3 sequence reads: CASSFGTRTGNTIYF. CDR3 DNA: TGTGCCAGCAGCTTTGGGACAAGGACTGGAAACACCATATATTTT.

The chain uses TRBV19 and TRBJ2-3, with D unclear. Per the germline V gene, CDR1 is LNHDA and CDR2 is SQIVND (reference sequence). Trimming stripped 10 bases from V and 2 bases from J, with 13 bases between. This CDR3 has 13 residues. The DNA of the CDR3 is TGTGCCACAACACTAAAGGCCACAGATACGCAGTATTTT. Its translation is CATTLKATDTQYF.

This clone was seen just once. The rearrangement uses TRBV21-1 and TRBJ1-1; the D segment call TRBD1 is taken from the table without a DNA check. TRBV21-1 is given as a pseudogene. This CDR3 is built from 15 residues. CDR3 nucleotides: TGTGCCAGCAGCATCGACAGGGGCGGGAACACTGAAGCTTTCTTT. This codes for CASSIDRGGNTEAFF.

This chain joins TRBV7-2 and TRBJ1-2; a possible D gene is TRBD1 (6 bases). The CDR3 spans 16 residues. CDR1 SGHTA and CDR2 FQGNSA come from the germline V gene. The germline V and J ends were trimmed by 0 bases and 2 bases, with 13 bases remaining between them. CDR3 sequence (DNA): TGTGCCAGCAGCTTAGCCCTGGGGGCGGCCAACTATGGCTACACCTTC. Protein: CASSLALGAANYGYTF.

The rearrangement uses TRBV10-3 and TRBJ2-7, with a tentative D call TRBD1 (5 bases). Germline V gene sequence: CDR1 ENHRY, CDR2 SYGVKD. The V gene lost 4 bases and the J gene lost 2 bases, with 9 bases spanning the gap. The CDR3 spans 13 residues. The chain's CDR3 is CAISVQETYEQYF. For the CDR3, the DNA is TGTGCCATCAGTGTACAGGAGACCTACGAGCAGTACTTC.